These 4 T cell receptor beta chains originate from one sample sequenced in a study of PD-1 blockade in mismatch repair-deficient tumors. This table comes from immunoSEQ multiplex PCR, and its TCRdb copy is limited to in-frame clones, with some not included. The table records roughly 32,000 clones, 65% to 85% of them present only once. The specimen was PBMCs, collected approximately 6 weeks after starting pembrolizumab. The receptors originated from an adult with mismatch repair-deficient cancer.

The chain joins TRBV19 to TRBJ1-5; D might be TRBD1 (5 bases). The germline V and J ends were trimmed by 5 bases and 7 bases, with 12 bases remaining between them. The CDR3 sequence is 13 residues long. Germline CDR1 LNHDA, CDR2 SQIVND (reference sequence). The CDR3 region has the DNA TGTGCCAGTAGTCAGACAGACGACCAGCCCCAGCATTTT. Protein sequence: CASSQTDDQPQHF.

This chain connects TRBV7-2 to TRBJ2-2; D not certain. The length of the CDR3 is 13 residues. The V gene lost 6 bases and the J gene lost 0 bases, with 5 bases spanning the gap. Germline loops: CDR1 SGHTA, CDR2 FQGNSA. Here the CDR3 reads CASRNTNTGELFF. In nucleotides, the CDR3 is TGTGCCAGCAGGAACACGAACACCGGGGAGCTGTTTTTT.

This clone has only one observation. The DNA of the CDR3 is TGTGCCAGCAGCTCCCGTGGTAGCGCCTCCTACAATGAGCAGTTCTTC. Encoded protein: CASSSRGSASYNEQFF. The V and J genes are TRBV9 and TRBJ2-1; D perhaps matches TRBD2 (5 bases). CDR1 is SGDLS and CDR2 is YYNGEE in the germline V gene. V was cut by 4 bases and J by 0 bases, with 14 bases left in between. This CDR3 contains 16 residues.

The gene calls are TRBV7-3 and TRBJ2-7, with D tentatively TRBD2 (6 bases). V was pared by 5 bases and J by 3 bases, with 23 bases between. The V gene's germline CDR1 is SGHTA and CDR2 FQGTGA. The CDR3 runs to 17 residues. Written as DNA, the CDR3 is TGTGCCAGCAGCGCCGCGGGACTGCAAAGAACGGGCTACGAGCAGTACTTC. Its protein is CASSAAGLQRTGYEQYF.